The clone carrying this TCR beta chain was seen more than once but under ten times. The making of cDNA relied on 5'RACE with 10-nucleotide random UMIs. A single record per CDR3 protein comes from TCRdb applying MiXCR to the 5' RACE reads. The sample records tens of thousands of distinct CDR3 sequences, roughly a sixth being singletons. A total of 2 million PBMCs stored at -80 degrees C provided the unsorted libraries. CDR1 and CDR2 from the germline V gene are WSHSY and SAAADI. V trimming: 7 bases; J trimming: 6 bases; junction bases outside the gene matches: 7. CDR3 length: 13 residues. These data belong to a study of neurological immune-mediated disorders.

Sample: PBMCs. The rearrangement links TRBV10-2 to TRBJ2-3, with 7 nucleotides matching TRBD1. This sequence originates from a woman in her thirties or forties in good health. The CDR3: CASIGQVPDTQYF. The CDR3 DNA follows: TGCGCCAGCATAGGACAGGTCCCGGATACGCAGTATTTT.